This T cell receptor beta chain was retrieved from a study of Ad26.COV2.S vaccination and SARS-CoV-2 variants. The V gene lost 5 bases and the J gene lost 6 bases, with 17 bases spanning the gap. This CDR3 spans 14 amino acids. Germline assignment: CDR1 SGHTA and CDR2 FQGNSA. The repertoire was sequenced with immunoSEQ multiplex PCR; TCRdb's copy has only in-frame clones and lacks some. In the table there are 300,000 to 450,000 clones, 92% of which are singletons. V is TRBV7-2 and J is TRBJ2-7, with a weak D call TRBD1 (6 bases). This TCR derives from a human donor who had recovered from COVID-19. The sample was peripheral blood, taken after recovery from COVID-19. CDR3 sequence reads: CASSGRQELAEQYF. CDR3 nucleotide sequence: TGTGCCAGCAGCGGGCGACAGGAGTTGGCCGAGCAGTACTTC.